This is a list of T cell receptor beta chains from one sample in a study of blood T cell repertoires in COVID-19. The repertoire was sequenced with immunoSEQ multiplex PCR; TCRdb's copy has only in-frame clones and lacks some. The table has a few hundred thousand clones, about four fifths seen once. The sequencing sample was made of PBMCs or T cells enriched from blood (not recorded which). The receptors were gathered from a woman in her fifties or sixties who had recovered from COVID-19. The CDR3 runs from the conserved cysteine through the conserved F or W. The D gene is left open where the match is weak. Expanded clones get a size class; other rows say once, few or many, or leave the size out.

v_gene	abundance	j_gene	d_gene	CDR3aa	CDR3nt
TRBV6-2/TRBV6-3	NA	TRBJ1-1	NA	CASSAWRPRNTEAFF	TGTGCCAGCAGTGCGTGGAGACCACGGAACACTGAAGCTTTCTTT
TRBV5-4	few	TRBJ2-1	TRBD1	CASQITGDPNNEQFF	TGTGCCAGCCAAATCACAGGGGACCCTAACAATGAGCAGTTCTTC
TRBV18	NA	TRBJ1-5	NA	CASSLEQQGFGNQPQHF	TGTGCCAGCTCACTCGAACAACAGGGATTCGGCAATCAGCCCCAGCATTTT
TRBV6-6	NA	TRBJ1-2	NA	CASDPWGGNYGYTF	TGTGCCAGCGACCCCTGGGGGGGGAACTATGGCTACACCTTC
TRBV5-6	NA	TRBJ1-3	TRBD1	CASGEQGYSGNTIYF	TGTGCCAGCGGAGAACAGGGGTACTCTGGAAACACCATATATTTT
TRBV9	NA	TRBJ1-2	NA	CASSVAGTPNYGYTF	TGTGCCAGCAGCGTAGCCGGGACACCAAACTATGGCTACACCTTC
TRBV9	NA	TRBJ2-1	NA	CASSLRTVAQSEQFF	TGTGCCAGCAGCCTGAGGACAGTCGCACAAAGTGAGCAGTTCTTC
TRBV6-1	NA	TRBJ1-6	NA	CASSESRSGSPLHF	TGTGCCAGCAGTGAAAGCAGGAGCGGCTCACCCCTCCACTTT
TRBV4-2	NA	TRBJ1-2	NA	CASSPRDISFGYTF	TGTGCCAGCAGCCCCCGAGATATCTCTTTTGGCTACACCTTC
TRBV5-1	NA	TRBJ2-3	TRBD2	CASSGIAGGTDTQYF	TGCGCCAGCAGCGGAATAGCGGGAGGGACAGATACGCAGTATTTT
TRBV6-5	NA	TRBJ1-5	NA	CASRADSLGNQPQHF	TGTGCCAGCAGGGCGGACAGCTTAGGGAATCAGCCCCAGCATTTT
TRBV5-5	NA	TRBJ2-7	TRBD2	CASSYSGNTYEQYF	TGTGCCAGCAGCTACAGCGGGAATACCTACGAGCAGTACTTC
TRBV7-9	few	TRBJ2-3	NA	CASSLGAGATDTQYF	TGTGCCAGCAGCTTAGGAGCAGGGGCCACAGATACGCAGTATTTT
TRBV3-1/TRBV3-2	NA	TRBJ2-2	TRBD2	CASSQPSTSGEAGELFF	TGTGCCAGCAGCCAACCCTCGACTAGCGGGGAAGCCGGGGAGCTGTTTTTT
TRBV5-1	NA	TRBJ1-5	NA	CASSLEPGAGQPQHF	TGCGCCAGCAGCTTGGAACCAGGGGCCGGTCAGCCCCAGCATTTT
TRBV10-3	NA	TRBJ1-1	NA	CATQYGDTEAFF	TGTGCCACTCAGTATGGAGACACTGAAGCTTTCTTT
TRBV11-2	NA	TRBJ2-1	TRBD2	CASSLDWASGSYGQFF	TGTGCCAGCAGCTTAGATTGGGCTAGCGGTTCTTATGGGCAGTTCTTC
TRBV6-5	NA	TRBJ1-2	TRBD1	CASSSEGQGYGYTF	TGTGCCAGCAGTTCCGAGGGACAGGGGTATGGCTACACCTTC
TRBV12-3/TRBV12-4	NA	TRBJ2-7	NA	CASSLALGEQYF	TGTGCCAGCAGTTTAGCGCTAGGCGAGCAGTACTTC
TRBV11-1	few	TRBJ2-1	NA	CASSLGLYNEQFF	TGTGCCAGCAGCTTAGGACTCTACAATGAGCAGTTCTTC
TRBV11-2	NA	TRBJ1-2	NA	CASSQSGGFYGYTF	TGTGCCAGCAGCCAAAGTGGGGGCTTCTATGGCTACACCTTC
TRBV19	few	TRBJ2-1	TRBD1	CASRTTGGDEQFF	TGTGCCAGTAGAACTACAGGGGGCGATGAGCAGTTCTTC
TRBV7-8	NA	TRBJ1-2	NA	CASSLGKQTSYGYTF	TGTGCCAGCAGCTTAGGGAAACAGACAAGCTATGGCTACACCTTC
TRBV29-1	NA	TRBJ2-1	TRBD2	CSTGAGTSMYNEQFF	TGCAGCACTGGGGCTGGGACTAGCATGTACAATGAGCAGTTCTTC
TRBV3-1/TRBV3-2	once	TRBJ1-1	NA	CASSQVGQNTEAFF	TGTGCCAGCAGCCAAGTAGGACAAAACACTGAAGCTTTCTTT
TRBV20-1	NA	TRBJ2-1	NA	CSAQIYEQFF	TGCAGTGCCCAGATATATGAGCAGTTCTTC
TRBV7-9	NA	TRBJ1-1	TRBD1	CASRGQGETEAFF	TGTGCCAGCAGGGGACAGGGAGAGACTGAAGCTTTCTTT
TRBV18	once	TRBJ1-2	NA	CASSPDFSRQAYGYTF	TGTGCCAGCTCACCAGATTTCTCGAGACAGGCTTATGGCTACACCTTC
TRBV19	NA	TRBJ1-1	NA	CASSMSWARLTTEAFF	TGTGCCAGTAGTATGAGTTGGGCCAGGCTGACCACTGAAGCTTTCTTT
TRBV5-1	NA	TRBJ1-6	NA	CASSLGGGSYNSPLHF	TGCGCCAGCAGCTTGGGCGGGGGATCATATAATTCACCCCTCCACTTT
TRBV9	NA	TRBJ2-7	TRBD2	CASSARLADYEQYF	TGTGCCAGCAGCGCCAGACTAGCGGACTACGAGCAGTACTTC
TRBV2	NA	TRBJ1-1	NA	CASRLRRGGEAFF	TGTGCCAGCAGGTTGAGGAGGGGGGGTGAAGCTTTCTTT
TRBV5-8	NA	TRBJ1-5	NA	CASSLRSPPNQPQHF	TGTGCCAGCAGCTTGCGGTCCCCACCTAATCAGCCCCAGCATTTT
TRBV5-1	NA	TRBJ1-2	NA	CASSFGSGGPRSYGYTF	TGCGCCAGCAGCTTCGGATCCGGGGGGCCTCGATCCTATGGCTACACCTTC
TRBV5-1	once	TRBJ1-2	TRBD1	CASSWGQGSNYGYTF	TGCGCCAGCAGCTGGGGACAGGGATCTAACTATGGCTACACCTTC
TRBV6-5	NA	TRBJ2-1	NA	CASSQLLGGQFF	TGTGCCAGCAGTCAACTTCTCGGCGGGCAGTTCTTC
TRBV11-3	NA	TRBJ2-5	TRBD2	CASGGGNPQETQYF	TGTGCCAGCGGCGGGGGGAACCCTCAAGAGACCCAGTACTTC
TRBV7-9	once	TRBJ1-1	NA	CASSSPTTGTEAFF	TGTGCCAGCAGCTCCCCTACAACAGGGACTGAAGCTTTCTTT
TRBV2	NA	TRBJ1-5	TRBD1	CASSEWRTGGNQPQHF	TGTGCCAGCAGTGAGTGGCGGACAGGAGGCAATCAGCCCCAGCATTTT
TRBV6-2/TRBV6-3	NA	TRBJ2-7	NA	CASRYHSEMGEQYF	TGTGCCAGCAGGTACCATAGCGAGATGGGTGAGCAGTACTTC
TRBV5-4	NA	TRBJ1-4	NA	CASSLDQGSRKLFF	TGTGCCAGCAGCTTGGATCAGGGATCTCGAAAACTGTTTTTT
TRBV7-9	NA	TRBJ1-1	NA	CASSLASPGRFISNTEAFF	TGTGCCAGCAGCTTAGCGTCCCCAGGGAGGTTTATATCGAACACTGAAGCTTTCTTT
TRBV7-6	once	TRBJ2-1	TRBD2	CASSSRGGTGYNEQFF	TGTGCCAGCAGCTCCCGGGGAGGGACGGGTTACAATGAGCAGTTCTTC
TRBV4-3	NA	TRBJ1-4	NA	CASSQDIWDYKGEKLFF	TGCGCCAGCAGCCAAGATATTTGGGACTACAAGGGCGAAAAACTGTTTTTT
TRBV30	NA	TRBJ2-7	TRBD1	CAWSGTEVHEQYF	TGTGCCTGGAGCGGGACAGAGGTCCACGAGCAGTACTTC
TRBV9	NA	TRBJ1-6	TRBD1	CASSVAGTGANSPLHF	TGTGCCAGCAGCGTAGCTGGGACAGGGGCGAATTCACCCCTCCACTTT
TRBV30	NA	TRBJ1-6	TRBD1	CAWSVPGGAGNSPLHF	TGTGCCTGGAGTGTACCAGGGGGCGCGGGGAATTCACCCCTCCACTTT
TRBV5-1	NA	TRBJ2-5	TRBD2	CASSLSGGQETQYF	TGCGCCAGCAGCTTGTCGGGGGGGCAAGAGACCCAGTACTTC
TRBV3-1/TRBV3-2	NA	TRBJ2-5	TRBD2	CASSSRLAGWETQYF	TGTGCCAGCAGCTCCCGACTAGCGGGGTGGGAGACCCAGTACTTC